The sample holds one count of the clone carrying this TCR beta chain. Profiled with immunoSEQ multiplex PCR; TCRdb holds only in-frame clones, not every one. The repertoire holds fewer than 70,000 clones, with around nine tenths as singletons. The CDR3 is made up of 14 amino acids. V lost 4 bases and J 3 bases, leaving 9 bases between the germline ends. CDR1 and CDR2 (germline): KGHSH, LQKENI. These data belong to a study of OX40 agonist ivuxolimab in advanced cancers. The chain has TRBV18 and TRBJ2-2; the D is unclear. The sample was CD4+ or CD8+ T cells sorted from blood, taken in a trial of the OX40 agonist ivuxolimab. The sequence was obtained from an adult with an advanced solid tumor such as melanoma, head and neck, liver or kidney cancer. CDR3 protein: CASSQNPDTGELFF. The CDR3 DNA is TGTGCCAGCTCACAGAACCCGGACACCGGGGAGCTGTTTTTT.